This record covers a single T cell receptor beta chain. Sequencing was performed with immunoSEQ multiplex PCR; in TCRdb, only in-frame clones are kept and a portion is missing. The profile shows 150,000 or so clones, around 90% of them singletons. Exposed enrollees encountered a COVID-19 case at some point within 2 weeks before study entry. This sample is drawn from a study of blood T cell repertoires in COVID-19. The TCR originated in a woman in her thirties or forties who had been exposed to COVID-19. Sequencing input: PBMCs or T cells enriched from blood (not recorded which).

Here the CDR3 reads CASSFEGQGYEKLFF. DNA of the CDR3: TGTGCCAGCAGCTTTGAGGGACAGGGTTACGAAAAACTGTTTTTT. The chain couples TRBV5-4 to TRBJ1-4; TRBD1 aligns across 9 bases. Germline V CDR1 and CDR2: SGHNT, YYREEE (reference sequence). The CDR3 has 15 amino acids. J was trimmed by 8 bases and V by 2 bases; bases with no gene match: 7.